The 17 T cell receptor beta chains presented below share a single source sample, sequenced in a study of blood T cell repertoires in COVID-19. TCRdb keeps only in-frame clones here, not all; method: immunoSEQ multiplex PCR. The table lists approximately 210,000 clones, around three quarters of them singletons. Sequencing was performed on PBMCs or T cells enriched from blood (not recorded which). The receptors stem from a woman between 45 and 65 years old with acute COVID-19.

The rearrangement joins TRBV18 to TRBJ1-1; 8 positions match TRBD1. CDR3 length: 14 residues. CDR1 KGHSH and CDR2 LQKENI come from the germline V gene. With V trimmed by 5 bases and J by 7 bases, 9 bases remained unmatched. The CDR3 sequence is CASSSTGTGVEAFF. The CDR3 DNA reads as TGTGCCAGCTCATCAACCGGGACAGGCGTTGAAGCTTTCTTT.

The chain recombines TRBV1 with TRBJ1-2. TRBV1 is assigned pseudogene status. The CDR3 totals 14 residues. The CDR3 region has the DNA TGCACCAGCAGCCAAGATGCGGGTTCGGACGGCTACACCTTC. Translating gives CTSSQDAGSDGYTF.

The chain has TRBV28 and TRBJ1-4; 8 bases align to TRBD1. V dropped 4 bases and J dropped 8; count of bases not matched to a gene: 9. In germline, CDR1 is MDHEN, CDR2 SYDVKM. The CDR3 has 15 amino acids. This CDR3 reads CASSSGQVGAEKLFF. The DNA of the CDR3 is TGTGCCAGCAGTTCGGGACAGGTCGGGGCGGAAAAACTGTTTTTT.

The rearrangement links TRBV4-1 to TRBJ2-1; TRBD2 is a possible D gene (6 bases). V was pared by 1 base and J by 9 bases, with 13 bases between. The CDR3 spans 14 residues. The germline V gene encodes CDR1 MGHRA and CDR2 YSYEKL. The DNA for the CDR3 is TGCGCCAGCAGCCAAGGTTGGGGGGTTCGTGAGCAGTTCTTC. It translates to CASSQGWGVREQFF.

This clone was seen at least ten times. The chain is built from TRBV5-4 and TRBJ2-2, with 12 nucleotides matching TRBD2. Germline V gene data show CDR1 as SGHNT and CDR2 as YYREEE (reference sequence). Trimming at V came to 4 bases and at J to 8 bases, leaving 9 bases not matched to a gene. There are 16 residues in the CDR3. CDR3 DNA: TGTGCCAGCAGCCCGGGACTAGCGGGCTTAAGGGGGGAGCTGTTTTTT. This translates into CASSPGLAGLRGELFF.

CDR3 DNA: TGTGCCAGTACTAGGCAAGATGTACCTGGCTACACCTTC. Translating it yields CASTRQDVPGYTF. V and J are TRBV19 and TRBJ1-2; D not certain. Germline CDR1 and CDR2: LNHDA and SQIVND (reference sequence). This CDR3 has 13 residues. V shed 7 bases and J shed 7 bases, with 16 bases lying between them.

This clone came up a few times. This rearrangement joins TRBV4-2 to TRBJ1-4; TRBD1 aligns across 9 bases. This CDR3 comprises 16 residues. Germline loops: CDR1 LGHNA, CDR2 YNFKEQ. V lost 1 base and J lost 7; bases outside the gene matches: 7. The CDR3 reads CASSQADRGTGEKLFF. CDR3 nucleotides: TGTGCCAGCAGCCAAGCCGACAGGGGGACGGGTGAAAAACTGTTTTTT.

The chain carries TRBV20-1 and TRBJ1-1; D gene unclear. Looked up from germline, CDR1 is DFQATT and CDR2 is SNEGSKA (reference sequence). Trimming removed 0 bases from V and 7 bases from J, with 6 bases in between. This CDR3 is built from 11 residues. CDR3 protein: CSARDLSEAFF. As DNA, the CDR3 is TGCAGTGCTAGAGATCTAAGTGAAGCTTTCTTT.

The chain joins TRBV19 to TRBJ1-2; possible D gene TRBD1, 6 bases. The CDR3 has 14 residues. Trimming removed 7 bases at V and 1 base at J, with 13 bases between. The germline V gene has CDR1 LNHDA and CDR2 SQIVND (reference sequence). CDR3 coding DNA: TGTGCCAGTACCCGGACAGAAATTAACTATGGCTACACCTTC. Protein: CASTRTEINYGYTF. Full variable domain (remainder filled in from reference TRBV19 and TRBJ1-2): DGGITQSPKYLFRKEGQNVTLSCEQNLNHDAMYWYRQDPGQGLRLIYYSQIVNDFQKGDIAEGYSVSREKKESFPLTVTSAQKNPTAFYLCASTRTEINYGYTFGSGTRLTVV.

The chain recombines TRBV5-1 with TRBJ1-1, with unresolved D. The CDR3 is made up of 12 amino acids. In germline, CDR1 is SGHRS, CDR2 YFSETQ. V was clipped by 1 base and J by 5 bases, with 6 bases between them. CDR3 bases: TGCGCCAGCAGCTTGTCGGGTACTGAAGCTTTCTTT. This sequence encodes CASSLSGTEAFF. Based on the CDR3 plus reference TRBV5-1 and TRBJ1-1, the full variable domain is KAGVTQTPRYLIKTRGQQVTLSCSPISGHRSVSWYQQTPGQGLQFLFEYFSETQRNKGNFPGRFSGRQFSNSRSEMNVSTLELGDSALYLCASSLSGTEAFFGQGTRLTVV.

The chain joins TRBV6-1 to TRBJ2-7; 8 bases match TRBD1. The CDR3 spans 15 residues. V trimming: 3 bases; J trimming: 6 bases; junction bases outside the gene matches: 10. The germline V gene encodes CDR1 MNHNS and CDR2 SASEGT. CDR3 protein: CASSDLDRAQLEQYV. In nucleotides, the CDR3 is TGTGCCAGCAGTGACCTGGACAGGGCCCAACTCGAGCAGTACGTC.

J is TRBJ2-5 and V is TRBV24-1, with TRBD2 matching over 7 bases. The CDR3 has 14 residues. In germline, CDR1 is KGHDR, CDR2 SFDVKD. The V segment lost 6 bases and the J segment 2 bases; nucleotides outside the gene matches: 5. The CDR3 DNA is TGTGCCACCAGTATCCAGGGAGGGCAAGAGACCCAGTACTTC. This translates into CATSIQGGQETQYF.

With regard to this clone: The sample has other DNA sequences that encode this CDR3 too. This chain connects TRBV5-1 to TRBJ1-2, with D possibly TRBD1 on 5 matching bases. The CDR3 is 15 residues long. The V and J ends lost 0 bases and 3 bases respectively, with 12 bases between them. Looked up from germline, CDR1 is SGHRS and CDR2 is YFSETQ. DNA of the CDR3: TGCGCCAGCAGCTTGGCCGGAACAGGTGACTATGGCTACACCTTC. It encodes CASSLAGTGDYGYTF.

This clone was seen more than once but under ten times. J is TRBJ1-5 and V is TRBV27; D possibly corresponds to TRBD1 (6 bases). V was clipped by 3 bases and J by 4 bases, with 13 bases between them. CDR1 and CDR2 from the germline V gene are MNHEY and SMNVEV (reference sequence). The CDR3 sequence is 15 residues long. CDR3 nucleotides: TGTGCCAGCAGTTTCATAAGAGGGGGAAATCAGCCCCAGCATTTT. Translated: CASSFIRGGNQPQHF.

The V call is TRBV9, the J call TRBJ1-5, with 9 bases that match TRBD1. Trimming took 4 bases from V and 4 from J; bases not matched to a gene: 9. Germline CDR1 SGDLS, CDR2 YYNGEE. The CDR3 covers 16 residues. This chain's CDR3 is CASSPTGGGSNQPQHF. The CDR3 region has the DNA TGTGCCAGCAGCCCGACAGGGGGGGGTAGTAATCAGCCCCAGCATTTT. Based on the CDR3 plus reference TRBV9 and TRBJ1-5, the full variable domain is DSGVTQTPKHLITATGQRVTLRCSPRSGDLSVYWYQQSLDQGLQFLIQYYNGEERAKGNILERFSAQQFPDLHSELNLSSLELGDSALYFCASSPTGGGSNQPQHFGDGTRLSIL.

V and J are TRBV29-1 and TRBJ2-2; no definite D call. Trimming took 1 base from V and 6 from J, leaving 12 bases between them. This CDR3 comprises 14 residues. Germline V gives CDR1 SQVTM, CDR2 ANQGSEA. The CDR3 protein is CSVEAPPGSGELFF. In DNA form, the CDR3 reads TGCAGCGTTGAAGCGCCCCCAGGTTCCGGGGAGCTGTTTTTT.

The chain links TRBV5-8 to TRBJ1-5; 7 bases map to TRBD1. The CDR3 runs to 16 residues. Germline V gene lookup returns CDR1 SGHTS and CDR2 YDEGEE. J was trimmed by 0 bases and V by 4 bases; bases with no gene match: 7. The CDR3 here is CASSVQGQLSNQPQHF. For the CDR3, the DNA is TGTGCCAGCAGCGTACAGGGACAGCTTAGCAATCAGCCCCAGCATTTT.